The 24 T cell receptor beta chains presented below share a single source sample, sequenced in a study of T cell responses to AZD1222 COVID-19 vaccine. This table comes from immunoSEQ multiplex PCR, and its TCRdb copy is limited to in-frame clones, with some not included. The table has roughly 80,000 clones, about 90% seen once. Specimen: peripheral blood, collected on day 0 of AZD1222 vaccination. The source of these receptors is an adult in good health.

CDR3 loop: CASSLPIRDTYEQYF. CDR3 nucleotide sequence: TGTGCCAGCAGTTTACCCATCCGGGACACTTACGAGCAGTACTTC. The V gene is TRBV28, the J gene TRBJ2-7, with D possibly TRBD1 on 6 matching bases. Germline lookup yields CDR1 MDHEN and CDR2 SYDVKM. With 2 bases removed from V and 4 bases from J, the gap between germline ends came to 15 bases. CDR3 size: 15 residues. Full variable domain (missing parts from reference TRBV28 and TRBJ2-7): DVKVTQSSRYLVKRTGEKVFLECVQDMDHENMFWYRQDPGLGLRLIYFSYDVKMKEKGDIPEGYSVSREKKERFSLILESASTNQTSMYLCASSLPIRDTYEQYFGPGTRLTVT.

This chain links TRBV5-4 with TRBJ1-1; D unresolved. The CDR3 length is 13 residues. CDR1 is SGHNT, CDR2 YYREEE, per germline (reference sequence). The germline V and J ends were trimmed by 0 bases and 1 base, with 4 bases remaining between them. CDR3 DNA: TGTGCCAGCAGCTTGGAGGGGAACACTGAAGCTTTCTTT. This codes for CASSLEGNTEAFF.

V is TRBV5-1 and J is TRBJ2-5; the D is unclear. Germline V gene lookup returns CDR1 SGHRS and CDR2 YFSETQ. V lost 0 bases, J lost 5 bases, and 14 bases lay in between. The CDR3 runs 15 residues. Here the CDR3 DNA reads TGCGCCAGCAGCTTGGGTGCCACCTCCTGGGAGACCCAGTACTTC. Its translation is CASSLGATSWETQYF.

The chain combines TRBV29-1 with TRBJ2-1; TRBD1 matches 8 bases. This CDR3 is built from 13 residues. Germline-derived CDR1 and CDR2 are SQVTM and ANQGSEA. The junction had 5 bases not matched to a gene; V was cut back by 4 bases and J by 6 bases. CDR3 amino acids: CSVVQGAANEQFF. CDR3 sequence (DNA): TGCAGCGTTGTGCAGGGGGCAGCCAATGAGCAGTTCTTC.

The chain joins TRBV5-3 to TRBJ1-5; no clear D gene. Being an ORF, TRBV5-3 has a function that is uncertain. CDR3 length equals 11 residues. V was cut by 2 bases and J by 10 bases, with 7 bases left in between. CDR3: CARSLCRPQHF. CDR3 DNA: TGTGCCAGAAGCTTATGTCGACCCCAGCATTTT.

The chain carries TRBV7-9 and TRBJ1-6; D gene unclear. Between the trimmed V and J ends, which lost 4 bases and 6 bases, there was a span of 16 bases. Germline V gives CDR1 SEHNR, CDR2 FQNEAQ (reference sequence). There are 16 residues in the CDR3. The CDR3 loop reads CASSSINDRPNSPLHF. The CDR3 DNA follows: TGTGCCAGCAGCTCCATAAATGACCGACCTAATTCACCCCTCCACTTT.

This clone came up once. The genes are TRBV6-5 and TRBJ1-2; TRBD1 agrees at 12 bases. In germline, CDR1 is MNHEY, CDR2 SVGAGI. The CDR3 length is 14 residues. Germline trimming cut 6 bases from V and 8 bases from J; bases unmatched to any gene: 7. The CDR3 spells CASRPGQGAEGYTF. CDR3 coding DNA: TGTGCCAGCAGGCCGGGACAGGGGGCGGAGGGCTACACCTTC.

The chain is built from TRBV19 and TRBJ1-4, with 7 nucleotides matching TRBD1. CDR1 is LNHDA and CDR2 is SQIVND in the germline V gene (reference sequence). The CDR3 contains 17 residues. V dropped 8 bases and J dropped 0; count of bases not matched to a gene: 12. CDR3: CASGLRGRGSTNEKLFF. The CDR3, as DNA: TGTGCCAGTGGCCTGAGGGGGCGGGGGTCAACTAATGAAAAACTGTTTTTT.

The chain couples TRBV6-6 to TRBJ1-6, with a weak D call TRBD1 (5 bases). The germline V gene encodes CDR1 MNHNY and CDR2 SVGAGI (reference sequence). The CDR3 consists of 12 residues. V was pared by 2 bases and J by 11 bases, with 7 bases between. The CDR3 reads CASSYGGAPLHF. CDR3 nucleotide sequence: TGTGCCAGCAGTTACGGGGGGGCACCCCTCCACTTT.

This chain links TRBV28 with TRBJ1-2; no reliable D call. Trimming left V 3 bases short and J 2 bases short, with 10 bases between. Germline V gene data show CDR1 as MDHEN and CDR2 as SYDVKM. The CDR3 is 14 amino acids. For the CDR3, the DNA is TGTGCCAGCAGTTTCAGAGGGCCCAACTATGGCTACACCTTC. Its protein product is CASSFRGPNYGYTF.

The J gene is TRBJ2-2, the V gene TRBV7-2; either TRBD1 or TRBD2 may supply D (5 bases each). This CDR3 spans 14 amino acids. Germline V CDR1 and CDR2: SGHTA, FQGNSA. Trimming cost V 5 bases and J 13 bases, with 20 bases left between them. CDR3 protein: CASSQAPGTQALFF. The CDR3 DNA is TGTGCCAGCAGCCAAGCCCCGGGGACCCAAGCGCTGTTTTTT.

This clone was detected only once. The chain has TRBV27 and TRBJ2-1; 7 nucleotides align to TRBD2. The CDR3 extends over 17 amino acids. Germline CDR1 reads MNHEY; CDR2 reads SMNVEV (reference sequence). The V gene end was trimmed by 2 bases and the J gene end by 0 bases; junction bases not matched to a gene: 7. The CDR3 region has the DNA TGTGCCAGCAGTTTAAACACCTGGGGGGGCTCCTACAATGAGCAGTTCTTC. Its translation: CASSLNTWGGSYNEQFF.

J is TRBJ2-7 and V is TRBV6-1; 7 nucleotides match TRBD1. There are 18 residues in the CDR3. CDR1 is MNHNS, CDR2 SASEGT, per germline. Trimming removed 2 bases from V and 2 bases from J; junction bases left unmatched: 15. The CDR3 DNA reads TGTGCCAGCAGTGAAAAATTTGATCGGACAGGACTCCCCTACGAGCAGTACTTC. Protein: CASSEKFDRTGLPYEQYF.

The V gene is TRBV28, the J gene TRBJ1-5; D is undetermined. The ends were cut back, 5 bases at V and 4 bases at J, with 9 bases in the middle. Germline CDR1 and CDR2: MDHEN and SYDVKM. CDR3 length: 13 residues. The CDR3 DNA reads TGTGCCAGCAGTCGTGACATTAATCAGCCCCAGCATTTT. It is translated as CASSRDINQPQHF.

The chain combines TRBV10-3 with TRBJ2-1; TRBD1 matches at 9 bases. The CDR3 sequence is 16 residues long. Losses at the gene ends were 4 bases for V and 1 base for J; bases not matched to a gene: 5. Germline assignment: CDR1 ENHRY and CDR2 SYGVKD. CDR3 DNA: TGTGCCATCAGTGCCACAGGGGGCGCATCCTACAATGAGCAGTTCTTC. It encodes CAISATGGASYNEQFF.

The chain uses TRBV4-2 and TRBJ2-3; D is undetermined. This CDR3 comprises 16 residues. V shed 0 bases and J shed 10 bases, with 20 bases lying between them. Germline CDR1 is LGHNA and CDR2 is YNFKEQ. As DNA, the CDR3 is TGTGCCAGCAGCCAAGATTTCGGCACTTCCGGAAGAGCGCAGTATTTT. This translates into CASSQDFGTSGRAQYF.

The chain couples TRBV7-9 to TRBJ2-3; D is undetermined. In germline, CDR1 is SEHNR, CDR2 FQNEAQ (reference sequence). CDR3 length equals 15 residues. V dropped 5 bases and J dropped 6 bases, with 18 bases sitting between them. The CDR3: CASSRTKLGTDTQYF. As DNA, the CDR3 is TGTGCCAGCAGCCGCACTAAGCTGGGTACGGATACGCAGTATTTT.

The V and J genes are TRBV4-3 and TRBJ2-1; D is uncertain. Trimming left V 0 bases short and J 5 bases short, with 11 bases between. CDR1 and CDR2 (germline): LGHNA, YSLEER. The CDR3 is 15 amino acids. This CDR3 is CASSQDQANNNEQFF. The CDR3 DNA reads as TGCGCCAGCAGCCAAGACCAGGCCAACAACAATGAGCAGTTCTTC.

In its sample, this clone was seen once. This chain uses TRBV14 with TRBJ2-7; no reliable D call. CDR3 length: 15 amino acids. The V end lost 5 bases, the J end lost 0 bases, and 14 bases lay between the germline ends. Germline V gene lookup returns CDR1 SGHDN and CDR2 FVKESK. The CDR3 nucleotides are TGTGCCAGCAGCGATCTTAGCCAGTACTCCTACGAGCAGTACTTC. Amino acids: CASSDLSQYSYEQYF.

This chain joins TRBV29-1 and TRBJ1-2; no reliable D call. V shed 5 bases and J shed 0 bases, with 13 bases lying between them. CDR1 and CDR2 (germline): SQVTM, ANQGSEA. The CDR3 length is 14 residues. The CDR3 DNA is TGCAGCGTTCGCCAATTCCAAGCTAACTATGGCTACACCTTC. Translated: CSVRQFQANYGYTF.

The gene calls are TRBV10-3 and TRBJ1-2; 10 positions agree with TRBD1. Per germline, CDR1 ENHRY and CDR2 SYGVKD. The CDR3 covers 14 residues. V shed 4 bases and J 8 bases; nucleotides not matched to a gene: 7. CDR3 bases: TGTGCCATCAGTGCAAGACAGGGGGCGTACGGCTACACCTTC. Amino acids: CAISARQGAYGYTF.

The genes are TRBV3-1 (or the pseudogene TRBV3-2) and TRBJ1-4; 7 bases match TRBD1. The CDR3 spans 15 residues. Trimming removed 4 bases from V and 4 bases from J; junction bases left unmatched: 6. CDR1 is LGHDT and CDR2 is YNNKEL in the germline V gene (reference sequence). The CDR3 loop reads CASSPPGQNNEKLFF. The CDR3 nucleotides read TGTGCCAGCAGCCCTCCGGGACAGAATAATGAAAAACTGTTTTTT.

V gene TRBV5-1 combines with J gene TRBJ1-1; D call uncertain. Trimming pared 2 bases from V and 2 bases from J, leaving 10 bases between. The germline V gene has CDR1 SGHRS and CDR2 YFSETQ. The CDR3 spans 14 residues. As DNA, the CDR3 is TGCGCCAGCAGCTTAAAGGGCGTCAACACTGAAGCTTTCTTT. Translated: CASSLKGVNTEAFF.

The CDR3 DNA sequence: TGTGCCAGCAGCTTCCAGGGGGTGGGATACGAGCAGTACTTC. Translating gives CASSFQGVGYEQYF. The J gene is TRBJ2-7, the V gene TRBV7-8; 7 nucleotides align to TRBD1. This CDR3 is 14 amino acids long. Germline loops: CDR1 SGHVS, CDR2 FQNEAQ. The J segment lost 4 bases and the V segment lost 3 bases, leaving 6 bases of the junction unmatched.